The clone carrying this TCR beta chain turned up a few times. Its antigen is unidentified. This sample stems from a study of post-analysis software for immune sequencing data. Findings of the study overall: Normalized Chao1 diversity was significantly lower in multiple sclerosis patients than in controls. F measure showed strong co-clustering of same-batch samples.

Tagging with unique molecular identifiers was a feature of the TCR beta cDNA libraries. Via MiXCR, TCRdb re-called the PCR reads, giving one row per CDR3 protein. The repertoire has about 770,000 distinct CDR3 sequences, 35% to 55% of them found once; the top ten carry over 4.5%. The sequenced sample consisted of blood. The clonotype comes from a girl aged 10 to 17 with multiple sclerosis.

CDR3 bases: TGTGCCAGCAGCTTAGAGAGTTTCTATGGCTACACCTTC. It codes for CASSLESFYGYTF. V is TRBV7-8 and J is TRBJ1-2; D not certain. Germline V gene sequence: CDR1 SGHVS, CDR2 FQNEAQ. With 1 base removed from V and 4 bases from J, the gap between germline ends came to 7 bases. This CDR3 has 13 residues.